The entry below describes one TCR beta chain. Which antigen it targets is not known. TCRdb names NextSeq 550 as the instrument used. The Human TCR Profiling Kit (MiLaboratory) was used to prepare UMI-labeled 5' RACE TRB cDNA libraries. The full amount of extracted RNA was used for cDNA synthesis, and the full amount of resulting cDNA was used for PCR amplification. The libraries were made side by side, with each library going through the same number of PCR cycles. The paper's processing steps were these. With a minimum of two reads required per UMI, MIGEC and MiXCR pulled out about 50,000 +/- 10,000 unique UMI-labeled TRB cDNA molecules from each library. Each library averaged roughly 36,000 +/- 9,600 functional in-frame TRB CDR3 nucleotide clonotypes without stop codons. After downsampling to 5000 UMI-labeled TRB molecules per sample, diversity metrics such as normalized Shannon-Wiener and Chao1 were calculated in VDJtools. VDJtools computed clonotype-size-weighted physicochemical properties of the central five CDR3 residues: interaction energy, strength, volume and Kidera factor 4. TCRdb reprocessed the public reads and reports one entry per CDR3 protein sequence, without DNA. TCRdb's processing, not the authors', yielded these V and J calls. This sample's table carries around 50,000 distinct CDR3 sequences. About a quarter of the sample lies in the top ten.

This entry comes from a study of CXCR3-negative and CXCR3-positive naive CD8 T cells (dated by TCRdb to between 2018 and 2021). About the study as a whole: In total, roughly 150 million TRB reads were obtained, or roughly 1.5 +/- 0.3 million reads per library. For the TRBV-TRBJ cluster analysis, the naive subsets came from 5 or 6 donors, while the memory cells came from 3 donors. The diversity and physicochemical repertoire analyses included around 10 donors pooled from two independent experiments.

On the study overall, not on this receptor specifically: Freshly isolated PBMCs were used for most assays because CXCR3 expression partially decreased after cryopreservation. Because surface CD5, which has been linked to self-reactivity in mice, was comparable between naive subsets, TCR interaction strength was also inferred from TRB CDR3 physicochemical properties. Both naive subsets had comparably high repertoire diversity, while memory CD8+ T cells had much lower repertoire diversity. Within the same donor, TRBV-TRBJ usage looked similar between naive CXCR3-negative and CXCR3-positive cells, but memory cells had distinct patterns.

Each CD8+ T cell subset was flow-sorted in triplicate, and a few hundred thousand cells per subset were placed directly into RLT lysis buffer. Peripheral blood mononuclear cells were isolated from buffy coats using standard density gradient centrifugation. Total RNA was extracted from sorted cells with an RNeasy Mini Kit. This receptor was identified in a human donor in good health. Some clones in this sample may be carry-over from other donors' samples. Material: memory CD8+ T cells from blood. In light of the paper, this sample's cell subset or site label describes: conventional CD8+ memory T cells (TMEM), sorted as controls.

CDR3 loop: CASSLGGTGGQETQYF. The V gene is TRBV5-1 and the J gene is TRBJ2-5; TCRdb calls TRBD1, which cannot be checked without DNA. Reading from cysteine to phenylalanine, the CDR3 counts 16 amino acids. No DNA is given. CDR1 SGHRS and CDR2 YFSETQ were looked up in the germline V gene.